The 16 T cell receptor beta chains presented below share a single source sample, sequenced in a study of CD8+CD57+ T cells in acquired aplastic anemia. TCR beta VDJ and CDR3 were profiled, and genomic DNA was the template. MiXCR, run by TCRdb on the reads, gives a single entry per CDR3 protein. The table shows hundreds of thousands of distinct CDR3 sequences, with 60% to 80% occurring only once. Material: sorted CD4+, CD8+, or CD8+CD57+ T cells (not recorded which) from PBMCs. Source of these receptors: a human donor in good health, serving as a control.

This clonotype was counted ten times or more. The V call is TRBV14, the J call TRBJ2-7, with 12 bases identical to TRBD1. This CDR3 region has 16 residues. The V segment lost 3 bases and the J segment 9 bases; nucleotides outside the gene matches: 12. Germline CDR1 reads SGHDN; CDR2 reads FVKESK. CDR3: CASSHHFGTGGAGQYF. The CDR3 bases are TGTGCCAGCAGCCATCATTTCGGGACAGGGGGCGCGGGGCAGTACTTC.

In the case of this clonotype: The junction does not match germline at one end; this may be a read error. The chain links TRBV7-2 to TRBJ1-5, with D possibly TRBD1 on 5 matching bases. CDR1 is SGHTA and CDR2 is FQGNSA in the germline V gene. The CDR3 is 14 residues long. This CDR3 is CASSLRDGTRPYTF. The CDR3 nucleotides read TGTGCCAGCAGCTTACGGGACGGAACTAGGCCCTACACCTTT.

This clonotype was found many times. The chain has TRBV10-3 and TRBJ2-3; no definite D call. CDR3 length: 14 amino acids. Per the germline V gene, CDR1 is ENHRY and CDR2 is SYGVKD. Trimming removed 4 bases at V and 2 bases at J, with 10 bases between. The CDR3 loop reads CAISAGRSTDTQYF. CDR3 DNA: TGTGCCATCAGTGCGGGCAGGTCCACAGATACGCAGTATTTT.

A single count supports this clonotype. This chain links TRBV10-3 with TRBJ1-2, with TRBD1 matching over 8 bases. The CDR3 sequence is 16 residues long. The junction had 10 bases not matched to a gene; V was cut back by 3 bases and J by 4 bases. The germline gives CDR1 ENHRY, CDR2 SYGVKD. The CDR3 DNA reads TGTGCCATCAGTGACCAGTCCGGGACAGGTTTCTATGGCTACACCTTC. Translation: CAISDQSGTGFYGYTF.

With regard to this clonotype: It is likely a read error, because the conserved phenylalanine at the end of the CDR3 is missing. The DNA is left out, because the CDR3 cannot be placed on it with certainty; the CDR3 is given as TCRdb lists it. The chain uses TRBV7-7 and TRBJ2-5; TRBD1 reflects the table's D call only, with no check against the DNA. Germline V gene data show CDR1 as SSHAT and CDR2 as FNYEAQ (reference sequence). Ends included, the CDR3 has 12 residues. CDR3 loop: CASSLTGGSYEQ.

A word on this clonotype: The junction shows a germline mismatch at one end, possibly a read error. The chain couples TRBV9 to TRBJ1-4; D is possibly TRBD1 (6 bases). CDR1 SGDLS and CDR2 YYNGEE come from the germline V gene. This CDR3 has 13 residues. The DNA of the CDR3 is TGTGCCAGCTCCTTAGGGGGGAATGAAAAACTGCTTTTT. It yields the protein CASSLGGNEKLLF.

This clonotype was counted between two and nine times. This chain joins TRBV2 and TRBJ2-3; perhaps TRBD2 as D (6 bases). This CDR3 spans 12 amino acids. Germline values: CDR1 SNHLY, CDR2 FYNNEI. The ends were cut back, 4 bases at V and 6 bases at J, with 8 bases in the middle. CDR3 residues: CASSAEGDTQYF. The CDR3, as DNA: TGTGCCAGCAGTGCGGAGGGGGATACGCAGTATTTT.

This clonotype was observed at least ten times. The chain combines TRBV4-2 with TRBJ2-7; maybe TRBD2 (6 bases). From germline, CDR1 is LGHNA and CDR2 YNFKEQ. Trimming removed 4 bases from V and 3 bases from J, with 16 bases in between. The CDR3 covers 15 residues. The DNA of the CDR3 is TGTGCCAGCAGCCTCTCGGACCCGGGGGTCTACGAGCAGTACTTC. Its protein product is CASSLSDPGVYEQYF.

About this clonotype itself: A much larger clone lies one base from this, so it may be a read error. The V and J genes are TRBV11-2 and TRBJ2-1; D could derive from TRBD1 or TRBD2 (5 bases each). The CDR3 consists of 14 residues. From germline, CDR1 is SGHAT and CDR2 FQNNGV. V dropped 5 bases and J dropped 12 bases, with 20 bases sitting between them. CDR3 in amino acids: CASSPRPGTDGQFF. The CDR3 coding sequence is TGTGCCAGCAGCCCGCGGCCGGGGACGGATGGGCAGTTCTTC.

This clonotype was counted between two and nine times. The chain uses TRBV29-1 and TRBJ2-1; D tentatively fits TRBD1 or TRBD2 (6 bases each). Trimming took off 6 bases at V and 4 bases at J, with 13 bases between the two ends. Germline V gives CDR1 SQVTM, CDR2 ANQGSEA. The length of the CDR3 is 13 residues. The DNA of the CDR3 is TGCAGCGTACAGGGAGGCCCTTACAATGAGCAGTTCTTC. Encoded protein: CSVQGGPYNEQFF.

This clonotype was counted ten times or more. The J gene is TRBJ2-5, the V gene TRBV9; the D call may be TRBD1 or TRBD2 (5 bases each). The CDR3 loop spans 15 amino acids. V lost 6 bases and J lost 2, with 17 bases in between. CDR1 is SGDLS and CDR2 is YYNGEE in the germline V gene. In DNA, the CDR3 is TGTGCCAGCACTGTGGGGGTGGGATTTCAAGAGACCCAGTACTTC. This gives the protein CASTVGVGFQETQYF.

This clonotype was picked up many times. The rearrangement joins TRBV4-1 to TRBJ2-1, with D unclear. V was shortened by 4 bases and J by 6 bases, with 10 bases between the two germline ends. The CDR3 has 13 residues. The V gene's germline CDR1 is MGHRA and CDR2 YSYEKL. The CDR3 here is CASSPLDPNEQFF. The CDR3 nucleotides read TGCGCCAGCAGCCCTTTAGACCCCAATGAGCAGTTCTTC.

The chain carries TRBV20-1 and TRBJ1-1, with 9 bases lining up with TRBD1. CDR3 length: 14 residues. In germline, CDR1 is DFQATT, CDR2 SNEGSKA (reference sequence). V shed 4 bases and J 9 bases; nucleotides not matched to a gene: 12. CDR3 protein: CSATGTGSLLKAFF. The CDR3 DNA sequence: TGCAGTGCTACCGGGACAGGGTCCCTGCTGAAAGCTTTCTTT.

Notes on this clonotype: Since the CDR3 does not end with the conserved phenylalanine or tryptophan, this likely comes from a read error. The DNA is left out, because the CDR3 cannot be placed on it with certainty; the CDR3 is given as TCRdb lists it. The chain links TRBV2 to TRBJ1-6; TRBD1, the D gene given by the table, was not confirmed from the DNA. The V gene's germline CDR1 is SNHLY and CDR2 FYNNEI. The CDR3 numbers 15 amino acids, ends counted. This CDR3 is CASSERNRGLTATHY.

This clonotype was seen only once. The V and J genes are TRBV29-1 and TRBJ2-7; 8 bases match TRBD2. The CDR3 has 13 residues. The germline CDR1 and CDR2 sequences are SQVTM and ANQGSEA. CDR3 in DNA: TGCAGTGCTAAGACTAGCGCGGGCTACGAGCAGTACTTC. Translation: CSAKTSAGYEQYF.

This chain joins TRBV7-2 and TRBJ1-2, with no clear D. The CDR3 extends over 15 amino acids. The V gene lost 2 bases and the J gene lost 4 bases, with 14 bases spanning the gap. Germline V gives CDR1 SGHTA, CDR2 FQGNSA. The DNA of the CDR3 is TGTGCCAGCAGCTTAAACGGAGCGGGGAGCTATGGCTACACCTTC. Amino acids: CASSLNGAGSYGYTF.